Each of the 15 T cell receptor beta chains below was sequenced from the same sample in a study of blood T cell repertoires in COVID-19. Assay used: immunoSEQ multiplex PCR; TCRdb lists only in-frame clones, some missing. The top ten clones hold more than 15% of a sample with roughly 250,000 clones, about 80% of them seen once. Sequencing input: peripheral blood. All receptors come from a person between 65 and 80 years old with COVID-19, enrolled during active disease.

CDR3 amino acids: CASSLATSGTYEQYF. In nucleotides, the CDR3 is TGTGCCAGCAGCTTGGCGACTAGCGGGACTTACGAGCAGTACTTC. The chain joins TRBV11-2 to TRBJ2-7; TRBD2 matches at 11 bases. Germline CDR1 is SGHAT and CDR2 is FQNNGV. The CDR3 loop spans 15 amino acids. After removal of 3 bases from V and 4 bases from J, the junction contained 5 bases not matched to a gene. Complete variable domain (other parts from reference TRBV11-2 and TRBJ2-7): EAGVAQSPRYKIIEKRQSVAFWCNPISGHATLYWYQQILGQGPKLLIQFQNNGVVDDSQLPKDRFSAERLKGVDSTLKIQPAKLEDSAVYLCASSLATSGTYEQYFGPGTRLTVT.

This clone was detected only once. Other DNA variants within this sample encode the same CDR3. The chain has TRBV18 and TRBJ2-3, with D hard to call. The V gene lost 0 bases and the J gene lost 0 bases, with 4 bases spanning the gap. Germline V gene data show CDR1 as KGHSH and CDR2 as LQKENI. The CDR3 sequence is 14 residues long. The CDR3 is CASSPPSSTDTQYF. CDR3 coding DNA: TGTGCCAGCTCACCACCGTCTAGCACAGATACGCAGTATTTT.

This clone was seen a single time. The V gene is TRBV11-2, the J gene TRBJ1-6; TRBD1 is a possible D gene (5 bases). This CDR3 spans 15 amino acids. Germline V gene data show CDR1 as SGHAT and CDR2 as FQNNGV. Deletions cut 6 bases from V and 6 bases from J, with 15 bases between. The CDR3 DNA follows: TGTGCCAGCAGTAGCGGCGCAGGGTTTAATTCACCCCTCCACTTT. This codes for CASSSGAGFNSPLHF. Supplemented by reference TRBV11-2 and TRBJ1-6, the full variable domain reads EAGVAQSPRYKIIEKRQSVAFWCNPISGHATLYWYQQILGQGPKLLIQFQNNGVVDDSQLPKDRFSAERLKGVDSTLKIQPAKLEDSAVYLCASSSGAGFNSPLHFGNGTRLTVT.

The CDR3 DNA reads as TGCAGCGTTGCAGGACAGGGTACCTACAATGAGCAGTTCTTC. This translates into CSVAGQGTYNEQFF. J is TRBJ2-1 and V is TRBV29-1; TRBD1 agrees at 8 bases. V was clipped by 4 bases and J by 2 bases; unmatched bases: 4. Germline lookup yields CDR1 SQVTM and CDR2 ANQGSEA. The CDR3 runs 14 residues.

A word on this clone: The junction departs from the called germline gene at one end, perhaps through a read error. The same CDR3 also results from other DNA sequences found in this sample. This chain links TRBV7-9 with TRBJ1-5; D ambiguous. The CDR3 totals 14 residues. The germline CDR1 and CDR2 sequences are SEHNR and FQNEAQ (reference sequence). CDR3 coding DNA: TGTGCCAGCAGCTTAGAGGGAGGCAACCAGCCCCAGCATTTT. This codes for CASSLEGGNQPQHF.

The chain couples TRBV19 to TRBJ2-7, with a possible D match to TRBD1 (6 bases). Germline CDR1 reads LNHDA; CDR2 reads SQIVND (reference sequence). Trimming left V 5 bases short and J 1 base short, with 15 bases between. This CDR3 region has 15 residues. The DNA for the CDR3 is TGTGCCAGTAGTGCAAACGACAGGTATTCCTACGAGCAGTACTTC. Translated, it gives CASSANDRYSYEQYF. Together with reference TRBV19 and TRBJ2-7, the CDR3 gives the full variable domain: DGGITQSPKYLFRKEGQNVTLSCEQNLNHDAMYWYRQDPGQGLRLIYYSQIVNDFQKGDIAEGYSVSREKKESFPLTVTSAQKNPTAFYLCASSANDRYSYEQYFGPGTRLTVT.

The chain has TRBV5-8 and TRBJ1-4; D gene unclear. The CDR3 totals 13 residues. Trimming pared 6 bases from V and 8 bases from J, leaving 14 bases between. The germline V gene encodes CDR1 SGHTS and CDR2 YDEGEE. Here the CDR3 DNA reads TGTGCCAGCACACGGCAGCCCAGGGAAAAACTGTTTTTT. Residues: CASTRQPREKLFF.

The chain joins TRBV15 to TRBJ1-1; D gene ambiguous. The CDR3 is 13 amino acids. Germline V gene data show CDR1 as LNHNV and CDR2 as YYDKDF (reference sequence). V was clipped by 1 base and J by 7 bases, with 10 bases between them. The CDR3 is CATSRGQVFEAFF. The CDR3 DNA reads TGTGCCACCAGCAGAGGGCAGGTGTTTGAAGCTTTCTTT. The complete variable domain, with remaining parts taken from reference TRBV15 and TRBJ1-1, reads DAMVIQNPRYQVTQFGKPVTLSCSQTLNHNVMYWYQQKSSQAPKLLFHYYDKDFNNEADTPDNFQSRRPNTSFCFLDIRSPGLGDTAMYLCATSRGQVFEAFFGQGTRLTVV.

The chain carries TRBV27 and TRBJ2-6; D is possibly TRBD2 (5 bases). This CDR3 has 16 amino acids. The V gene's germline CDR1 is MNHEY and CDR2 SMNVEV (reference sequence). V was trimmed by 1 base and J by 4 bases, leaving 11 bases between them. The CDR3 protein is CASSLYSPGGANVLTF. DNA for the CDR3: TGTGCCAGCAGTTTATATTCCCCGGGGGGGGCCAACGTCCTGACTTTC.

In its sample, this clone was seen once. This sequence joins TRBV23-1 and TRBJ2-2, with 9 bases aligning to TRBD1. TRBV23-1 is an ORF, with its function uncertain. J lost 5 bases, V lost 6 bases, and 22 bases had no gene match. CDR3 length: 20 residues. CDR3 protein: CASSHGHFPGQGVRTGELFF. In nucleotides, the CDR3 is TGCGCCAGCAGCCACGGCCATTTCCCGGGACAGGGCGTACGGACCGGGGAGCTGTTTTTT.

This clone was detected only a few times. The rearrangement joins TRBV19 to TRBJ2-7; D ambiguous. The V and J ends lost 2 bases and 5 bases respectively, with 19 bases between them. This CDR3 comprises 16 residues. Germline V CDR1 and CDR2: LNHDA, SQIVND (reference sequence). In DNA form, the CDR3 reads TGTGCCAGTAGTATATCGAGAACCAGGCTCAGGAACGAGCAGTACTTC. Its protein is CASSISRTRLRNEQYF.

The chain joins TRBV16 to TRBJ2-1; D not certain. The germline V and J ends were trimmed by 5 bases and 16 bases, with 18 bases remaining between them. The germline V gene encodes CDR1 KGHSY and CDR2 FQNENV. The CDR3 covers 12 residues. The CDR3 sequence: CASSSIVPPLFF. CDR3 nucleotides: TGTGCCAGCAGCAGCATAGTACCCCCCCTCTTCTTC. The full variable domain, in which reference TRBV16 and TRBJ2-1 provide the parts outside the CDR3, is GEEVAQTPKHLVRGEGQKAKLYCAPIKGHSYVFWYQQVLKNEFKFLISFQNENVFDETGMPKERFSAKCLPNSPCSLEIQATKLEDSAVYFCASSSIVPPLFFGPGTRLTVL.

V is TRBV5-1 and J is TRBJ2-3, with 9 nucleotides matching TRBD2. The germline gives CDR1 SGHRS, CDR2 YFSETQ. The CDR3 loop spans 17 amino acids. Trimming cost V 3 bases and J 8 bases; bases outside gene matches: 16. The CDR3 region has the DNA TGCGCCAGCAGCTCTGCGGCTAGCGGGATCCCGGGGGGTACGCAGTATTTT. Its protein is CASSSAASGIPGGTQYF.

This clone was detected once. V usage is TRBV2 and J usage is TRBJ2-2, with D possibly TRBD2 on 5 matching bases. This CDR3 region has 13 residues. CDR1 is SNHLY, CDR2 FYNNEI, per germline. V was pared by 7 bases and J by 4 bases, with 10 bases between. CDR3 in DNA: TGTGCCAGCACAGAGAGGGTCACCGGGGAGCTGTTTTTT. This encodes CASTERVTGELFF.

The chain carries TRBV6-2 or TRBV6-3 and TRBJ2-1; maybe TRBD1 (6 bases). Trimming removed 5 bases from V and 9 bases from J, with 8 bases in between. This CDR3 has 11 amino acids. Germline V gene data show CDR1 as MNHEY and CDR2 as SVGEGT. CDR3 loop: CASSQGTEQFF. Written as DNA, the CDR3 is TGTGCCAGCAGTCAGGGGACTGAGCAGTTCTTC.